Listed here is a single TCR beta chain. This clonotype was counted many times. The target of this receptor is not known. Base-call qualities are not available, and no considerably larger clone is one nucleotide away. Unmatched junction bases come to 2, with V trimmed by 4 bases and J by 3 bases. From a lookup of the germline V gene (reference sequence), CDR1 and CDR2 are MNHEY and SMNVEV. Including cysteine and phenylalanine, the CDR3 has 14 amino acids. Only CDR3 DNA is held: 42 bases, read in frame from base 1. The data stem from a study of human T cells and chemical hapten exposure (dated by TCRdb to the early 2020s). Looking at the study overall: For sensitization, 2% DPC in acetone was applied to an approximately 2 cm by approximately 2 cm area of upper inner arm skin. Patch testing was done on the upper back using Finn chambers containing 0.01% DPC, and results were scored after 6 days according to International Contact Dermatitis Research Group standards. Blood samples were taken from patients before sensitization (week 0) and then at 2, 6 and about 24 weeks after DPC sensitization. Alopecia areata with under or over 50% scalp involvement, alopecia totalis and alopecia universalis were represented in the patient cohort, which was mostly female. For TCR sequencing, blood came from 25 to 35 alopecia patients at anywhere from one to four time points (pre-sensitization, 2, 6 and 24 weeks). In alopecia patients, the study followed how the peripheral blood TCR repertoire changed in vivo over primary and secondary sensitization to diphenylcyclopropenone (DPC), a hapten. Patients additionally received weekly therapeutic DPC doses to the scalp throughout the roughly 26-week study period. The libraries were sequenced as a pool, and the TCR yield per sample differed mostly because of small variations in library volumes within the pool.

Library preparation employed RACE. Sequenced using a NextSeq 500. Library preparation attached unique molecular identifiers to individual cDNA molecules for quantitative, reproducible TCR counting. Both TCR alpha and TCR beta chains were sequenced from each blood RNA sample. As for the authors' bioinformatics: The median number of TCRs per sample was 90,000 to 100,000, ranging from roughly 23,224 to 700,000. The Decombinator software suite was used to annotate the V, J and CDR3 of the TCR reads. For the PS versus PT1 abundance plots, all samples were subsampled to the same number of TCRs (28,000). Expanded TCRs were defined as absent before sensitization and observed at least eight times at the 2-week time point. The public reads were reprocessed in TCRdb via fastp at Q25 and MiXCR, keeping in-frame beta chains. Records with the same CDR3 protein are collapsed into one entry carrying the most frequent genes and DNA. The V and J calls shown here were made by TCRdb, not taken from the authors' results. This sample has roughly 380,000 distinct CDR3 sequences in its table, and 4% to 6% of those were observed once. The ten most abundant clones make up approximately 2.8% of the sample.

The time point label on this specimen signifies: pre-sensitization, week 0. The sample's treatment or condition label is to be understood as: therapeutic diphenylcyclopropenone sensitization with weekly scalp DPC. At every patch-test visit, the blood draw took place before the patch test was put on. Patients were eligible if aged 18 to 70, diagnosed with alopecia and judged suitable for DPC therapy, and pregnant patients were excluded. Total RNA was extracted from unfractionated whole blood collected in Tempus Blood RNA tubes. Results the study describes overall, beyond this receptor: Significantly more large CDR3 similarity clusters were formed by expanded TCRs than by pre-sensitization or healthy control sets, consistent with antigen-driven responses. Patch test score was positively correlated with the number of PT1 expanded TCRs, with significance at thresholds 8, 16 and 32 but not at 4. DPC sensitization did not change the number of TCRs with a frequency above 1 in 1000, and there was no evidence of changes in global repertoire structure. Because every patient had alopecia, a presumed autoimmune disease, the patients' immune response might differ from that of healthy individuals. After repeated subsampling, the strength of the expansion versus patch-test correlation and the threshold at which it became significant changed.

The source was whole blood, collected in connection with sensitization to the hapten diphenylcyclopropenone (DPC). This receptor was obtained from a woman aged 45-60 years with alopecia areata. Some clones in this sample may be carry-over from other donors' samples. The chain links TRBV27 with TRBJ1-2; the junction holds 10 bases that match TRBD1. The nucleotides read TGTGCCAGCAGTTGGACAGGGGGAGACTATGGCTACACCTTC. It translates as CASSWTGGDYGYTF.